The 29 T cell receptor beta chains below all came from one sample that was sequenced in a study of spatial heterogeneity in lung cancer. A single record per CDR3 protein comes from TCRdb applying MiXCR to the 5' RACE reads. The table includes more than 95,000 distinct CDR3 sequences, more than 10% detected once. Time point meaning: blood at routine non-recurrence follow-up after resection. Whole RNA, isolated from tumor, nontumor lung or frozen PBMC, was sequenced without prior sorting. Sample: PBMCs, taken at follow-up. These receptors were obtained from a male donor with early-stage non-small cell lung cancer.

This clonotype was observed a handful of times. The J gene is TRBJ1-6, the V gene TRBV20-1; possible D gene TRBD1, 6 bases. With 6 bases removed from V and 10 bases from J, the gap between germline ends came to 13 bases. The CDR3 spans 12 residues. The germline V gene has CDR1 DFQATT and CDR2 SNEGSKA (reference sequence). Here the CDR3 DNA reads TGCAGTGCAGGACAGACATCGTCACCCCTCCACTTT. Translation: CSAGQTSSPLHF.

This clonotype was seen a few times. This rearrangement joins TRBV10-3 to TRBJ1-3, with 8 positions matching TRBD1. The germline gives CDR1 ENHRY, CDR2 SYGVKD. V lost 3 bases, J lost 1 base, and 5 bases stayed unmatched. This CDR3 is 16 amino acids long. The CDR3 spells CAISEGRQGSGNTIYF. The CDR3 nucleotides are TGTGCCATCAGTGAAGGAAGACAGGGGTCTGGAAACACCATATATTTT.

V gene TRBV3-1 combines with J gene TRBJ2-7; D perhaps matches TRBD2 (7 bases). The CDR3 extends over 14 amino acids. With 1 base removed from V and 4 bases from J, the gap between germline ends came to 11 bases. Germline CDR1 and CDR2: LGHDT and YNNKEL (reference sequence). CDR3 nucleotide sequence: TGTGCCAGCAGCCAAGCACAGGGACTATACGAGCAGTACTTC. It specifies CASSQAQGLYEQYF.

On this clonotype: At one of its ends the junction is not consistent with the germline gene, which may arise from a read error. J is TRBJ1-1 and V is TRBV7-7, with a possible D match to TRBD1 (5 bases). CDR3 length equals 13 residues. The germline V gene encodes CDR1 SSHAT and CDR2 FNYEAQ (reference sequence). The DNA of the CDR3 is TGTGCTAGCAGCTCGGCCAGGGACACTGAAGCTTTCTTT. It yields the protein CASSSARDTEAFF.

V is TRBV13 and J is TRBJ2-7; 12 nucleotides match TRBD2. Germline trimming cut 6 bases from V and 0 bases from J; bases unmatched to any gene: 12. The CDR3 has 18 amino acids. Germline V gene lookup returns CDR1 PRHDT and CDR2 FYEKMQ (reference sequence). The CDR3 nucleotides read TGTGCCAGCAGTATCCGCGGACTAGCGGGGAAACCCTCCTACGAGCAGTACTTC. As protein: CASSIRGLAGKPSYEQYF.

This clonotype has just a few counts. The chain carries TRBV28 and TRBJ2-5; 10 nucleotides line up with TRBD1. The V segment lost 4 bases and the J segment 5 bases; nucleotides outside the gene matches: 7. Germline CDR1 is MDHEN and CDR2 is SYDVKM. The CDR3 covers 15 residues. The CDR3 spells CASSSGQGGRETQYF. CDR3 nucleotide sequence: TGTGCCAGCAGTTCCGGACAGGGGGGCAGGGAGACCCAGTACTTC.

This clonotype was detected a few times. This rearrangement joins TRBV12-3 or TRBV12-4 to TRBJ2-7; perhaps TRBD1 as D (5 bases). V dropped 6 bases and J dropped 3 bases, with 33 bases sitting between them. CDR3 length: 20 amino acids. The CDR3 here is CASSSGLPQMGLYEYYEQYF. DNA for the CDR3: TGTGCCAGCAGCTCAGGCCTCCCCCAGATGGGGCTCTACGAGTACTACGAGCAGTACTTC.

This clonotype has a handful of counts. The chain recombines TRBV6-5 with TRBJ1-1; 9 bases are a match to TRBD1. The CDR3 has 14 amino acids. V trimming: 6 bases; J trimming: 7 bases; junction bases outside the gene matches: 9. Germline V gene data show CDR1 as MNHEY and CDR2 as SVGAGI. The CDR3 sequence is CASRFTGGSGEAFF. The CDR3 nucleotides read TGTGCCAGCAGATTCACAGGGGGCAGCGGTGAAGCTTTCTTT.

This clonotype was seen a few times. The chain joins TRBV28 to TRBJ1-2; 10 bases are a match to TRBD1. The CDR3 contains 13 residues. Unmatched junction bases numbered 5, after V lost 5 bases and J lost 8 bases. Germline-derived CDR1 and CDR2 are MDHEN and SYDVKM. The CDR3 reads CASSRGQGKGYTF. The CDR3 DNA is TGTGCCAGCAGTAGGGGACAGGGGAAAGGCTACACCTTC.

The rearrangement uses TRBV3-1 and TRBJ2-1; unclear D gene. V lost 2 bases, J lost 5 bases, and 10 bases lay in between. CDR3 length: 14 amino acids. Germline CDR1 is LGHDT and CDR2 is YNNKEL (reference sequence). CDR3 in amino acids: CASSQPLGDNEQFF. CDR3 coding DNA: TGTGCCAGCAGCCAACCCCTTGGGGACAATGAGCAGTTCTTC.

The chain joins TRBV5-1 to TRBJ1-2, with TRBD1 matching 8 bases. CDR3 size: 13 residues. From germline, CDR1 is SGHRS and CDR2 YFSETQ. V shed 4 bases, J shed 5 bases, and the junction held 4 bases outside the gene matches. The chain's CDR3 is CASSNGQGYGYTF. In nucleotides, the CDR3 is TGCGCCAGCAGCAACGGACAGGGTTATGGCTACACCTTC.

Remarks on this clonotype: The DNA is omitted, as the CDR3 cannot be located on it reliably, and the CDR3 follows TCRdb's listing. The chain has TRBV5-1 and TRBJ2-7; TRBD1 reflects the table's D call only, with no check against the DNA. Both ends counted, the CDR3 spans 15 residues. The germline V gene has CDR1 SGHRS and CDR2 YFSETQ. CDR3 region: CASSFGPGSTYEQYF.

J is TRBJ2-7 and V is TRBV4-2; no firm D call. The length of the CDR3 is 16 residues. Germline loops: CDR1 LGHNA, CDR2 YNFKEQ. The V end was cut by 0 bases, the J end by 3 bases, with 15 bases between. The CDR3, as DNA: TGTGCCAGCAGCCAAGATCAATCGGCAGGAGACTACGAGCAGTACTTC. Translation gives CASSQDQSAGDYEQYF.

This clonotype showed up many times. V gene TRBV29-1 combines with J gene TRBJ1-1, with 9 bases matching TRBD1. This CDR3 has 12 amino acids. Germline CDR1 SQVTM, CDR2 ANQGSEA. Unmatched junction bases numbered 3, after V lost 7 bases and J lost 3 bases. The CDR3 DNA reads as TGCAGCGCCGGGACAGGGTACACTGAAGCTTTCTTT. Its protein is CSAGTGYTEAFF.

The chain recombines TRBV7-2 with TRBJ2-7; 7 nucleotides align to TRBD2. Losses at the gene ends were 0 bases for V and 0 bases for J; bases not matched to a gene: 5. This CDR3 region has 16 residues. CDR1 and CDR2 (germline): SGHTA, FQGNSA. The CDR3 sequence: CASSLAGAGFSYEQYF. CDR3 DNA sequence: TGTGCCAGCAGCTTAGCAGGAGCGGGGTTCTCCTACGAGCAGTACTTC.

This clonotype has more than one count but fewer than ten. This sequence joins TRBV7-9 and TRBJ1-1, with 10 nucleotides matching TRBD1. Germline CDR1 and CDR2: SEHNR and FQNEAQ (reference sequence). This CDR3 is 16 amino acids long. V shed 0 bases, J shed 5 bases, and the junction held 6 bases outside the gene matches. Here the CDR3 reads CASSLARTGGRTEAFF. CDR3 bases: TGTGCCAGCAGCTTAGCGAGGACAGGGGGAAGAACTGAAGCTTTCTTT.

The chain recombines TRBV7-9 with TRBJ1-6, with TRBD1 as a possible D gene (6 bases). The CDR3 has 14 residues. CDR1 SEHNR and CDR2 FQNEAQ come from the germline V gene (reference sequence). V lost 11 bases and J lost 5, with 16 bases in between. The CDR3 region is CALQGGLDNSPLHF. CDR3 coding DNA: TGTGCCCTTCAAGGGGGGCTGGATAATTCACCCCTCCACTTT.

This clonotype came up a few times. The V and J genes are TRBV7-9 and TRBJ2-5; D is perhaps TRBD1 (6 bases). The V end was cut by 5 bases, the J end by 8 bases, with 24 bases between. CDR1 and CDR2 from the germline V gene are SEHNR and FQNEAQ (reference sequence). The CDR3 sequence is 16 residues long. The chain's CDR3 is CASSPYGQNLKRTQYF. In DNA form, the CDR3 reads TGTGCCAGCAGCCCCTACGGACAGAACCTCAAGAGAACCCAGTACTTC.

The chain employs TRBV7-8 and TRBJ1-1; D gene unclear. V gave up 5 bases and J gave up 8 bases, with 12 bases separating them. Germline assignment: CDR1 SGHVS and CDR2 FQNEAQ. This CDR3 region has 12 residues. CDR3 in amino acids: CASSPTIGEAFF. In nucleotides, the CDR3 is TGTGCCAGCAGCCCGACCATAGGAGAAGCTTTCTTT.

Only a few counts were recorded for this clonotype. This sequence joins TRBV12-3 or TRBV12-4 and TRBJ2-5; D not resolved. The V end lost 2 bases, the J end lost 3 bases, and 13 bases lay between the germline ends. The CDR3 covers 15 residues. The CDR3 region is CASSLPASLKETQYF. The CDR3 DNA sequence: TGTGCCAGCAGTTTACCCGCCAGTTTAAAAGAGACCCAGTACTTC.

Ten or more counts support this clonotype. The chain couples TRBV20-1 to TRBJ1-1; no clear D gene. The CDR3 consists of 12 residues. V gave up 6 bases and J gave up 2 bases, with 10 bases separating them. CDR1 DFQATT and CDR2 SNEGSKA come from the germline V gene (reference sequence). For the CDR3, the DNA is TGCAGTGCATTACTCCCTAACACTGAAGCTTTCTTT. This gives the protein CSALLPNTEAFF.

This clonotype was counted only a few times. The rearrangement joins TRBV12-3 or TRBV12-4 to TRBJ2-3, with 11 nucleotides matching TRBD2. This CDR3 has 15 amino acids. Trimming took 6 bases from V and 1 from J; bases not matched to a gene: 3. The CDR3 DNA reads TGTGCCAGCAGCCTGACTAGCGGGGGCACAGATACGCAGTATTTT. This encodes CASSLTSGGTDTQYF.

The chain uses TRBV11-2 and TRBJ1-6; D is unclear. V lost 5 bases to trimming and J lost 13 bases, with 18 bases between them. This CDR3 is 14 amino acids long. From germline, CDR1 is SGHAT and CDR2 FQNNGV. CDR3 sequence reads: CASSLFENLSPLHF. CDR3 nucleotide sequence: TGTGCCAGCAGCCTATTCGAAAATCTCTCCCCCCTCCACTTT.

This clonotype was picked up a small number of times. J is TRBJ1-6 and V is TRBV30; 8 bases fit TRBD1. Germline loops: CDR1 GTSNPN, CDR2 SVGIG (reference sequence). The J segment lost 9 bases and the V segment lost 4 bases, leaving 11 bases of the junction unmatched. The CDR3 has 15 residues. The CDR3 is CAWTGRGPSGSPLHF. CDR3 nucleotides: TGTGCCTGGACGGGCAGGGGGCCCAGTGGTTCACCCCTCCACTTT.

This rearrangement joins TRBV7-8 to TRBJ1-5, with 9 bases identical to TRBD1. The V gene's germline CDR1 is SGHVS and CDR2 FQNEAQ. The CDR3 is made up of 17 amino acids. The ends lost 3 bases at V and 1 base at J; junction bases unmatched: 7. This chain's CDR3 is CASSLGQGRFSNQPQHF. As DNA, the CDR3 is TGTGCCAGCAGCTTGGGACAGGGAAGATTCAGCAATCAGCCCCAGCATTTT.

This clonotype was seen many times. The gene calls are TRBV19 and TRBJ2-7, with 9 positions matching TRBD2. The V segment lost 8 bases and the J segment 3 bases; nucleotides outside the gene matches: 11. The CDR3 length is 15 residues. CDR1 and CDR2 (germline): LNHDA, SQIVND (reference sequence). CDR3 residues: CASGTQRGDHYEQYF. CDR3 DNA: TGTGCCAGTGGAACTCAGCGGGGGGACCACTACGAGCAGTACTTC.

This clonotype has a handful of counts. The chain is built from TRBV28 and TRBJ1-6; 10 positions agree with TRBD1. In germline, CDR1 is MDHEN, CDR2 SYDVKM. The CDR3 runs 15 residues. V was pared by 6 bases and J by 10 bases, with 9 bases of the junction left unmatched. The CDR3 DNA reads TGTGCCAGCAGAGCTCGGGGGACAGGGGTGTCACCCCTCCACTTT. Translated: CASRARGTGVSPLHF. The full variable domain, completed using reference TRBV28 and TRBJ1-6, is DVKVTQSSRYLVKRTGEKVFLECVQDMDHENMFWYRQDPGLGLRLIYFSYDVKMKEKGDIPEGYSVSREKKERFSLILESASTNQTSMYLCASRARGTGVSPLHFGNGTRLTVT.

This sequence joins TRBV10-3 and TRBJ1-6; 9 bases match TRBD1. CDR1 and CDR2 from the germline V gene are ENHRY and SYGVKD. This CDR3 spans 13 amino acids. With 10 bases clipped from V and 7 bases from J, the junction kept 5 bases outside the gene matches. Written as DNA, the CDR3 is TGTGCCACCATGACAGGGGGGAATTCACCCCTCCACTTT. Encoded protein: CATMTGGNSPLHF.

The J gene is TRBJ2-7, the V gene TRBV27; the D gene could be TRBD1 or TRBD2 (5 bases each). The germline V and J ends were trimmed by 6 bases and 7 bases, with 19 bases remaining between them. Germline V gene data show CDR1 as MNHEY and CDR2 as SMNVEV (reference sequence). The CDR3 covers 14 residues. CDR3 sequence reads: CASSLLWGSEEQYF. CDR3 nucleotides: TGTGCCAGCAGCCTACTTTGGGGGAGCGAGGAGCAGTACTTC.